This T cell receptor (beta chain) was found in a study of T cell responses to AZD1222 COVID-19 vaccine. Findings and limits, study-wide: Within unmutated variant regions lay the reported targets of nearly half of spike-specific TCRs.

The method was immunoSEQ multiplex PCR; TCRdb's version includes in-frame clones alone and lacks a portion of them. This table has more than 85,000 clones, approximately 91% appearing once. Germline loops: CDR1 SGHTA, CDR2 FQGNSA. Trimming cost V 4 bases and J 0 bases, with 6 bases left between them. The CDR3 extends over 13 amino acids. On this clone itself: Its antigen remains unknown.

The sequenced sample was peripheral blood, obtained on day 0 of AZD1222 vaccination. This TCR was recovered from an adult in good health. The rearrangement joins TRBV7-2 to TRBJ1-1; no clear D gene. In DNA, the CDR3 is TGTGCCAGCAGCTGGAGTATGAACACTGAAGCTTTCTTT. Translating it yields CASSWSMNTEAFF.